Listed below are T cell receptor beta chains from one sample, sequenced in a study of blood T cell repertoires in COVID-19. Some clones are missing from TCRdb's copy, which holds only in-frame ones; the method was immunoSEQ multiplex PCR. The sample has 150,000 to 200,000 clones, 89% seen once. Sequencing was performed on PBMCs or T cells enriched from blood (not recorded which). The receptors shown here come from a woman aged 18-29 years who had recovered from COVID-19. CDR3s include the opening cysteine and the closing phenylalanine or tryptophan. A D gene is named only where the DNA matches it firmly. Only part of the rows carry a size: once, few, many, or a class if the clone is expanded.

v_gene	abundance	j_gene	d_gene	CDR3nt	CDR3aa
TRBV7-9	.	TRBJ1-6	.	TGTGCCAGTACGGGAGGGAGATCACCCCTCCACTTT	CASTGGRSPLHF
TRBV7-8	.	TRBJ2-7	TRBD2	TGTGCCAGCAGCCACTCTAGCGGGAGTAGCGAGCAGTACTTC	CASSHSSGSSEQYF
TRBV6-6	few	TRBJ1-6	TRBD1	TGTGCCAGCAGTCGACAGGGCACCTCCTATAATTCACCCCTCCACTTT	CASSRQGTSYNSPLHF
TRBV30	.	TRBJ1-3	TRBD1	TGTGCCTGGAGTGAGGGGACAGTTTTCTCTGGAAACACCATATATTTT	CAWSEGTVFSGNTIYF
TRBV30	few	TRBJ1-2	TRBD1	TGTGCCTGGAGTCCGGGACAGGGCGGCTATGGCTACACCTTC	CAWSPGQGGYGYTF
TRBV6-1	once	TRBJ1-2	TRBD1	TGTGCCAGCAGTGAAGAGGGGACAGGGAATGGCTACACCTTC	CASSEEGTGNGYTF
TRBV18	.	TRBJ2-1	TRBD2	TGTGCCAGCTCACATATAGCGGGAGAGTCCTACAATGAGCAGTTCTTC	CASSHIAGESYNEQFF
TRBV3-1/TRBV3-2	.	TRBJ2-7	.	TGTGCCAGCAGCCAAGTTAGGGGCTACGAGCAGTACTTC	CASSQVRGYEQYF
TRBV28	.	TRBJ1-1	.	TGTGCCAGCAGGACTGGTCGGTTTGAAGCTTTCTTT	CASRTGRFEAFF
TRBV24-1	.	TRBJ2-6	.	TGTGCCACCAGTGACCCCTCGTCTGGGGCCAACGTCCTGACTTTC	CATSDPSSGANVLTF
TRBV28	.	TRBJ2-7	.	TGTGCCAGCAGTTTCTCCCAGGGGCTCTACGAGCAGTACTTC	CASSFSQGLYEQYF
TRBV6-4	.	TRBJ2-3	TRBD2	TGTGCCAGCAGTGAGGCTAGCGGGAGCACAGATACGCAGTATTTT	CASSEASGSTDTQYF
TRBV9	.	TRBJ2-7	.	TGTGCCAGCAGCGTAGGGGGACAAGACTACGAGCAGTACTTC	CASSVGGQDYEQYF
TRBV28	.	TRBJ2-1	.	TGTGCCAGCAGTGGAACGGGACTCCCCTACAATGAGCAGTTCTTC	CASSGTGLPYNEQFF
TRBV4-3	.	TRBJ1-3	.	TGCGCCAGCAGTGTGAAGGAGGCTGGAAACACCATATATTTT	CASSVKEAGNTIYF
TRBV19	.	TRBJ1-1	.	TGTGCCAGTAGCGGACAGCTTCCACCCTTTAGCACTGAAGCTTTCTTT	CASSGQLPPFSTEAFF
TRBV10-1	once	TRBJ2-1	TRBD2	TGCGCCAGCAGTGGGTGGGGGACTAGCGGGAGAGTTGAGCAGTTCTTC	CASSGWGTSGRVEQFF
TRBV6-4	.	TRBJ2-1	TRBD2	TGTGCCAGCAGTGCCCTTAGCGGGAGGGCCCTACCCTCGTACAATGAGCAGTTCTTC	CASSALSGRALPSYNEQFF
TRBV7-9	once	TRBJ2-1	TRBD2	TGTGCCAGCAGCACAACTCGTCTAGCGGGAGAAACCTACAATGAGCAGTTCTTC	CASSTTRLAGETYNEQFF
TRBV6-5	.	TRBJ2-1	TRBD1	TGTGCCAGCAACCGGGGACAGGGGGCCAATGAGCAGTTCTTC	CASNRGQGANEQFF
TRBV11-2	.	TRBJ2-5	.	TGTGCCAGCAGCTCCCACAGGATTCAAGAGACCCAGTACTTC	CASSSHRIQETQYF
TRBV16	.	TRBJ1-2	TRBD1	TGTGCCAGCAGCCCCGGGACAGGCCCGAGGGTTCGTAACTATGGCTACACCTTC	CASSPGTGPRVRNYGYTF
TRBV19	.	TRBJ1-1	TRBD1	TGTGCCAGTAGTCCAACGACAGGGAGGAACACTGAAGCTTTCTTT	CASSPTTGRNTEAFF
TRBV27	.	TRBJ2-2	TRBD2	TGTGCCAGCAGTTCATCTAGCGGGAGGACCGGGGAGCTGTTTTTT	CASSSSSGRTGELFF
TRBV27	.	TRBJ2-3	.	TGTGCCAGCAGTTCGACAGCTAGCACAGATACGCAGTATTTT	CASSSTASTDTQYF
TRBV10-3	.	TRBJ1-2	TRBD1	TGTGCCATCAGTGCCCAACCGGGACAGGGGACCGCAATTAACTATGGCTACACCTTC	CAISAQPGQGTAINYGYTF
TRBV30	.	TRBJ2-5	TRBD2	TGTGCCTGCCGTAGCGGGAACCCGTACCAAGAGACCCAGTACTTC	CACRSGNPYQETQYF
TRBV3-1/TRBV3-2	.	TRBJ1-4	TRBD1	TGTGCCAGCAGCCCTGCGACAGGGGCGGCAACTAATGAAAAACTGTTTTTT	CASSPATGAATNEKLFF
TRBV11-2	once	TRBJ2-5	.	TGTGCCAGCAGCTTGCCAGGGCAGGAGACCCAGTACTTC	CASSLPGQETQYF
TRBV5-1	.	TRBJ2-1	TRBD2	TGCGCCAGCAGCTTTCGTTTCAGAGTGGTAGCGGGAGCACATGAGCAGTTCTTC	CASSFRFRVVAGAHEQFF
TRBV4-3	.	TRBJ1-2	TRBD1	TGCGCCAGCAGCCCCAACGGGGTGACAGGGGGCTACTATGGCTACACCTTC	CASSPNGVTGGYYGYTF
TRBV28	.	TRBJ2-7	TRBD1	TGTGCCAGCAGTTCCGCCGGGACAGGGACCGTTGCGTACGAGCAGTACTTC	CASSSAGTGTVAYEQYF
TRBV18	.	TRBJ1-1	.	TGTGCCAGCTCACCGGGAAGGGGAAACACTGAAGCTTTCTTT	CASSPGRGNTEAFF
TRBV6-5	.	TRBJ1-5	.	TGTGCCAGCAGTACAGACATCTATAGCAATCAGCCCCAGCATTTT	CASSTDIYSNQPQHF
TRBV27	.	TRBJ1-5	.	TGTGCCAGCAGCCCGTACCGAGAGAATCAGCCCCAGCATTTT	CASSPYRENQPQHF
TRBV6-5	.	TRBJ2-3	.	TGTGCCAGCAGTTACTCACAGAGAGATACGCAGTATTTT	CASSYSQRDTQYF
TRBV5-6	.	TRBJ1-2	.	TGTGCCAGCAGCTTGCCCGGGACAAGGTATGGCTACACCTTC	CASSLPGTRYGYTF
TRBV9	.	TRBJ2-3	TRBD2	TGTGCCAGCAGCGTGGTCGCGGGGGACTTCACAGATACGCAGTATTTT	CASSVVAGDFTDTQYF
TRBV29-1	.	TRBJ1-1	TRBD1	TGCAGCGTTGAAGCGAGGGGGCACTTGAACACTGAAGCTTTCTTT	CSVEARGHLNTEAFF